This T cell receptor beta chain was recovered during a study of siplizumab effects on memory and regulatory T cells. Germline values: CDR1 SGHVS, CDR2 FNYEAQ. Losses at the gene ends were 1 base for V and 2 bases for J; bases not matched to a gene: 7. This CDR3 has 16 residues. TCRdb keeps only in-frame clones here, not all; method: immunoSEQ multiplex PCR. The sample includes some 100,000 clones, approximately 90% seen only once; the top ten take around 0.68%. J is TRBJ2-5 and V is TRBV7-6; TRBD2 aligns across 7 bases. This clonotype was obtained from a human donor in good health. Sequenced input: Tregs sorted from blood. This CDR3 is CASSLGGEGLQETQYF. As DNA, the CDR3 is TGTGCCAGCAGCTTAGGAGGGGAGGGCCTTCAAGAGACCCAGTACTTC.